The clone carrying this TCR beta chain was detected only a few times. The sample comes from a study of Graves' ophthalmopathy and Graves' hyperthyroidism. Amplified TCR beta CDR3 regions were obtained using RNA transcripts as template. The first-round RT-PCR employed HTBI primers together with the Qiagen OneStep RT-PCR kit. A multiplex PCR was then performed as the second round. TCRdb reprocessed the multiplex PCR reads via MiXCR and lists one record per CDR3 protein. The sample holds around 1,200,000 distinct CDR3 sequences, 35% to 40% seen once. Germline CDR1 is MNHNS and CDR2 is SASEGT. The CDR3 length is 16 residues. J was trimmed by 4 bases and V by 4 bases; bases with no gene match: 8.

The chain couples TRBV6-1 to TRBJ2-5; 11 bases agree with TRBD2. Sequencing used peripheral blood or thyroid tissue (not recorded which). The TCR comes from an adult man with Graves' hyperthyroidism. The CDR3 DNA sequence: TGTGCCAGCAGTGTGACGACTGGGACTAGCGGAGAGACCCAGTACTTC. Residues: CASSVTTGTSGETQYF.